This T cell receptor (beta chain) was found in a study of PD-1 blockade in classical Hodgkin lymphoma. Of note for this clone: Its target is unknown.

Germline CDR1 SGDLS, CDR2 YYNGEE. The V end lost 0 bases, the J end lost 7 bases, and 7 bases lay between the germline ends. This CDR3 comprises 12 residues. Notes on the study in general: Whereas CD4+ TCR diversity had risen significantly by C4D1, CD8+ TCR diversity had not. When nivolumab was started under 1 year after ASCT, patients were excluded.

Exposure to brentuximab vedotin varied, and each patient had relapsed following autologous stem cell transplantation. Responses achieved at best were complete response, partial response or progressive disease. Only in-frame clones appear in the TCRdb table, and some are missing; sequencing was by immunoSEQ multiplex PCR. The data show 75,000 to 100,000 clones, over 80% seen once. The V and J genes are TRBV9 and TRBJ1-2; D remains ambiguous. This receptor was obtained from a human donor with classical Hodgkin lymphoma. Sequences were derived from peripheral blood mononuclear cells (PBMCs), sampled at baseline. The CDR3 sequence: CASSVGVGGYTF. DNA for the CDR3: TGTGCCAGCAGCGTAGGTGTGGGTGGCTACACCTTC.